This T cell receptor (beta chain) was observed in a study of graft-versus-host responses after intestinal transplantation. The overall study: Multivisceral, liver-intestinal, or isolated intestinal transplants were received by the recipients.

This table comes from immunoSEQ multiplex PCR, and its TCRdb copy is limited to in-frame clones, with some not included. Of tens of thousands of clones listed, just over 90% are singletons. Note on this clone: The antigen is undetermined.

Whole-study results and caveats: Recipient marrow showed GvH clones, some seen first in ileum or blood. Graft-versus-host to host-versus-graft clonal ratios in allografts were high in patients with graft-donor T cell macrochimerism.

The CDR3 extends over 14 amino acids. Germline V gene data show CDR1 as MNHEY and CDR2 as SVGAGI. V shed 4 bases, J shed 1 base, and the junction held 3 bases outside the gene matches. The genes are TRBV6-5 and TRBJ2-7; the match to TRBD1 covers 8 bases. The sequenced sample was unstimulated CD8+ T cells sorted from spleen or lymph node cells, obtained before intestinal transplant. The TCR was taken from a human donor who received an intestinal transplant. The CDR3 region is CASSSGQASYEQYF. The CDR3 nucleotides read TGTGCCAGCAGTTCGGGACAGGCTTCCTACGAGCAGTACTTC.